A selection of T cell receptor beta chains follows, all from one sample in a study of Graves' ophthalmopathy and Graves' hyperthyroidism. TCRdb reprocessed the multiplex PCR reads via MiXCR and lists one record per CDR3 protein. The data contain over a million distinct CDR3 sequences, 36% of them singletons. The sequencing input was peripheral blood or thyroid tissue (not recorded which). The receptors derive from an adult man with Graves' hyperthyroidism. Each CDR3 is given with its conserved first and last residue. A D gene is named only where the DNA matches it firmly. Not every row has a clone size; where given, it reads once, few, many or a size class.

V gene	D gene	J gene	clone size	CDR3 DNA	CDR3 protein
TRBV5-1	TRBD2	TRBJ2-7	NA	TGCGCCAGCAGCTTGGGACTAGCGGGAGGAGAAAACGAGCAGTACTTC	CASSLGLAGGENEQYF
TRBV20-1	NA	TRBJ1-1	NA	TGCAGTGCTAGAAGCAGGGGCCCCCGGGGTACTGAAGCTTTCTTT	CSARSRGPRGTEAFF
TRBV7-9	TRBD1	TRBJ2-5	many	TGTGCCAGCACCGAAGGACAGGAGAAAGAGACCCAGTACTTC	CASTEGQEKETQYF
TRBV12-3/TRBV12-4	TRBD1	TRBJ1-1	NA	TGTGCCAGCAGTCGCACAGGGGCGTCGAACACTGAAGCTTTCTTT	CASSRTGASNTEAFF
TRBV7-2	TRBD1	TRBJ2-5	many	TGTGCCAGCAGCTTAGCTAGGACAGGGAGGGAGACCCAGTACTTC	CASSLARTGRETQYF
TRBV7-2	TRBD2	TRBJ2-5	many	TGTGCCAGCAGTCCCGGACTAGCGGAAGAGACCCAGTACTTC	CASSPGLAEETQYF
TRBV10-3	NA	TRBJ2-7	NA	TGTGCCATCAGTTTCAGGGGCTTCCACGAGCAGTACTTC	CAISFRGFHEQYF
TRBV10-1	NA	TRBJ2-2	NA	TGCGCCAGCAGTGAGTCCCAAGCTGATACTAGCACCGGGGAGCTGTTTTTT	CASSESQADTSTGELFF
TRBV10-2	NA	TRBJ1-1	once	TGCGCCAGCAGTGAGGACGGCGTTGGAACTGAAGCTTTCTTT	CASSEDGVGTEAFF
TRBV25-1	NA	TRBJ1-6	NA	TGTGCTAGTACTGAACCGGGCTATAATTCACCCCTCCACTTT	CASTEPGYNSPLHF
TRBV6-6	NA	TRBJ1-6	many	TGTGCCAGCAGTTACTCCCCTAGTCGGAGGGACAATTCACCCCTCCACTTT	CASSYSPSRRDNSPLHF
TRBV29-1	TRBD2	TRBJ2-5	NA	TGCAGTCGGACTAGCGGGACCCAAGAGACCCAGTACTTC	CSRTSGTQETQYF
TRBV4-1	NA	TRBJ1-2	NA	TGCGCCAGCAGCCAAGATTTTGATGGCTACACCTTC	CASSQDFDGYTF
TRBV7-2	TRBD2	TRBJ2-7	many	TGTGCCAGCAGCCACCGGACTAGCGGACCCTACGAGCAGTACTTC	CASSHRTSGPYEQYF
TRBV24-1	TRBD1	TRBJ1-1	NA	TGTGCCACAAGTGGGGGCCAGGGGGACACTGAAGCTTTCTTT	CATSGGQGDTEAFF
TRBV5-1	TRBD1	TRBJ1-5	NA	TGCGCCAGCAGCTTGACTGGGGACAGGTATTTT	CASSLTGDRYF
TRBV29-1	NA	TRBJ1-1	once	TGCAGCGTCGAGCTAGAATTGAACACTGAAGCTTTCTTT	CSVELELNTEAFF
TRBV4-1	TRBD2	TRBJ2-5	few	TGCGCCAGCAGCCAGGGAGCGGGAGCCCAACAAGAGACCCAGTACTTC	CASSQGAGAQQETQYF
TRBV10-2	TRBD1	TRBJ1-2	NA	TGCGCCAGCAGTGAGCCGGACAGGGCTTCGGACGGCTACACCTTC	CASSEPDRASDGYTF
TRBV24-1	NA	TRBJ2-7	NA	TGTGCCACCAGTGCTAGCGAGGTAGGGGAATCTCGGGAGCAGTACTTC	CATSASEVGESREQYF
TRBV19	TRBD1	TRBJ1-5	few	TGTGCCAGTGGGGACTTGGGACAGATCAATCAGCCCCAGCATTTT	CASGDLGQINQPQHF
TRBV29-1	TRBD1	TRBJ1-1	many	TGCAGCACGAAGGGACAGAGCAGAATAGAAGCTTTCTTT	CSTKGQSRIEAFF
TRBV2	NA	TRBJ2-6	NA	TGTGCCGTAACAGACAGACTGACCTCTGGGGCCAACGTCCTGACTTTC	CAVTDRLTSGANVLTF
TRBV9	TRBD2	TRBJ2-7	many	TGTGCCAGCAGCGCCACGGGACTAGCGGGAGCCTACGAGCAGTACTTC	CASSATGLAGAYEQYF
TRBV11-2	TRBD1	TRBJ1-4	many	TGTGCCAGCAGCTTCACTCCGGGACAGCATGAAAAACTGTTTTTT	CASSFTPGQHEKLFF
TRBV3-1	NA	TRBJ2-7	few	TGTGCCAGCAGCCAGATAACCGGGTCCCGCGAGCAGTACTTC	CASSQITGSREQYF
TRBV25-1	NA	TRBJ1-1	NA	TGTGCCAGCAGGGACCCACCTGGCACTGAAGCTTTCTTT	CASRDPPGTEAFF
TRBV20-1	NA	TRBJ1-6	NA	TGCAGTGCCAGCAGCTTGTTTGGGGTTTCGAATAATTCACCCCGCCACTTT	CSASSLFGVSNNSPRHF
TRBV6-7	NA	TRBJ1-1	many	TGTGCCAGCAGTTACGGCGGCAGAAGGTTGAAAGCTTTCTTT	CASSYGGRRLKAFF
TRBV10-3	NA	TRBJ1-1	NA	TGTGCCAGCACCGCCGGGGAGGACACTGAAGCTTTCTTT	CASTAGEDTEAFF
TRBV2	NA	TRBJ1-6	NA	TGTGCCTGGAGTCCCCCGGGCCCTAGGAGGACACCCCTCCACTTT	CAWSPPGPRRTPLHF
TRBV24-1	NA	TRBJ2-5	few	TGTGCCACCAGTGACGGAGGGGCAGCGCAAGAGACCCAGTACTTC	CATSDGGAAQETQYF
TRBV7-2	NA	TRBJ2-7	NA	TGTGCCAGCAGCCCTCCCGCCGGGACAATCACCTACGAGCAGTACTTC	CASSPPAGTITYEQYF
TRBV15	NA	TRBJ1-1	NA	TGTGCCACCGAGACGAGGAGGGGGGAGACTGAAGCTTTCTTT	CATETRRGETEAFF
TRBV20-1	NA	TRBJ2-7	many	TGCAGTGCTGCCACAGGTTACGAGCAGTACTTC	CSAATGYEQYF
TRBV20-1	TRBD1	TRBJ2-7	many	TGCAGTGCTAGTACCGGGACAGGGGCCCTCGAGCAGTACTTC	CSASTGTGALEQYF
TRBV15	TRBD1	TRBJ2-2	many	TGTGCCACCAGCAGTGTTCAGGGGGCGCGGAACACCGGGGAGCTGTTTTTT	CATSSVQGARNTGELFF
TRBV20-1	NA	TRBJ1-6	NA	TGCAGTGCCCCTCACGGGGGGGGACAAAATAATTCACCCCTCCACTTT	CSAPHGGGQNNSPLHF
TRBV2	NA	TRBJ2-7	few	TGTGCCAGCAGCCCCGGTATACAAACCTCTGACGAGCAGTACTTC	CASSPGIQTSDEQYF
TRBV25-1	TRBD1	TRBJ1-6	NA	TGTGCCAGCAGTCAAGGACAGGGGTTGCGGTATTCACCCCTCCACTTT	CASSQGQGLRYSPLHF
TRBV29-1	TRBD2	TRBJ2-7	many	TGCAGCGTTCTGAGTAGCGGGAGTTCCTACGAGCAGTACTTC	CSVLSSGSSYEQYF
TRBV11-1	NA	TRBJ1-6	once	TGTGCCAGCAGCCACTCCGGTTACGGTCTAGTTAATTCACCCCTCCACTTT	CASSHSGYGLVNSPLHF
TRBV29-1	NA	TRBJ2-2	many	TGCAGCGTTGGGCCGAACACCGGGGAGCTGTTTTTT	CSVGPNTGELFF
TRBV6-1	TRBD2	TRBJ2-7	NA	TGTGCCTGGAGCGGGGGACACGCCTACGAGCAGTACTTC	CAWSGGHAYEQYF
TRBV7-7	NA	TRBJ2-5	few	TGTGCCAGCAGTTACAGACAAGAGACCCAGTACTTC	CASSYRQETQYF
TRBV3-1	NA	TRBJ1-1	NA	TGTGCCAGCAGCCAAGATCAAAACCCGAACGGAGGGACTGAAGCTTTCTTT	CASSQDQNPNGGTEAFF
TRBV7-2	TRBD2	TRBJ2-5	NA	TGTGCCAGCAGCCGCAGGACTAGCGGGGGGTTGAGTACCCAGTACTTC	CASSRRTSGGLSTQYF
TRBV25-1	NA	TRBJ1-3	many	TGTGCCAGCGGGCCCCCTGGGGTCTCTGGAAACACCATATATTTT	CASGPPGVSGNTIYF
TRBV7-6	NA	TRBJ2-2	NA	TGTGCTAGCAGCTTAGAGGGGCTGGTCGGGGAGCTGTTTTTT	CASSLEGLVGELFF